The 20 T cell receptor beta chains below all came from one sample that was sequenced in a study of T cell responses to AZD1222 COVID-19 vaccine. The repertoire was sequenced with immunoSEQ multiplex PCR; TCRdb's copy has only in-frame clones and lacks some. The profile shows about 110,000 clones, roughly nine tenths of them singletons. The source was peripheral blood, collected 28 days after the second AZD1222 dose. These receptors all stem from an adult who received the AZD1222 COVID-19 vaccine.

The genes are TRBV4-2 and TRBJ2-5; either TRBD1 or TRBD2 may supply D (6 bases each). Germline CDR1 and CDR2: LGHNA and YNFKEQ. The CDR3 runs to 14 residues. The V end was cut by 1 base, the J end by 4 bases, with 10 bases between. As DNA, the CDR3 is TGTGCCAGCAGCCAAGGGGGGGCAGCAGAGACCCAGTACTTC. Translation gives CASSQGGAAETQYF.

This chain links TRBV29-1 with TRBJ2-2; D unclear. CDR3 length: 11 amino acids. CDR1 is SQVTM and CDR2 is ANQGSEA in the germline V gene. Deletions cut 5 bases from V and 5 bases from J, with 6 bases between. The CDR3 reads CSVQQTGELFF. CDR3 DNA sequence: TGCAGCGTTCAGCAAACCGGGGAGCTGTTTTTT.

This clone was observed once. The CDR3 DNA reads TGTGCCATCAGGAGGGACAACAATCAGCCCCAGCATTTT. This gives the protein CAIRRDNNQPQHF. This chain uses TRBV10-3 with TRBJ1-5; TRBD1 might be the D (6 bases). The CDR3 sequence is 13 residues long. Trimming stripped 6 bases from V and 3 bases from J, with 9 bases between. Looked up from germline, CDR1 is ENHRY and CDR2 is SYGVKD.

This clone appeared a few times. The chain couples TRBV4-1 to TRBJ2-1; D might be TRBD2 (6 bases). CDR3 length: 13 amino acids. Trimming took off 1 base at V and 8 bases at J, with 9 bases between the two ends. From germline, CDR1 is MGHRA and CDR2 YSYEKL. The DNA for the CDR3 is TGCGCCAGCAGCCAAGCTAGCGTGGATGAGCAGTTCTTC. It yields the protein CASSQASVDEQFF.

The chain employs TRBV13 and TRBJ2-2; the match to TRBD2 covers 12 bases. The CDR3 sequence is 17 residues long. CDR1 PRHDT and CDR2 FYEKMQ come from the germline V gene (reference sequence). V was pared by 5 bases and J by 6 bases, with 10 bases of the junction left unmatched. The DNA for the CDR3 is TGTGCCAGCAGCGGACCGGGACTAGCGGGTTGGGCCGGGGAGCTGTTTTTT. It is translated as CASSGPGLAGWAGELFF.

This clone was counted once. V and J are TRBV18 and TRBJ2-5; TRBD2 might be the D (6 bases). The CDR3 extends over 15 amino acids. Looked up from germline, CDR1 is KGHSH and CDR2 is LQKENI. Trimming cost V 2 bases and J 5 bases, with 15 bases left between them. The CDR3 spells CASSPGFGTGETQYF. Here the CDR3 DNA reads TGTGCCAGCTCACCAGGCTTCGGGACTGGTGAGACCCAGTACTTC.

The V call is TRBV3-1 (or the pseudogene TRBV3-2), the J call TRBJ2-1; the D call may be TRBD1 or TRBD2 (5 bases each). The V gene's germline CDR1 is LGHDT and CDR2 YNNKEL (reference sequence). V was cut by 3 bases and J by 14 bases, with 20 bases left in between. The CDR3 spans 14 residues. The CDR3 region has the DNA TGTGCCAGCAGCCAGGGTGGGACCCCGCCAGAGGAGTTCTTC. This encodes CASSQGGTPPEEFF.

This sequence joins TRBV28 and TRBJ2-1, with 10 bases identical to TRBD2. The CDR3 is 17 amino acids. With 4 bases clipped from V and 9 bases from J, the junction kept 15 bases outside the gene matches. Germline CDR1 MDHEN, CDR2 SYDVKM. In DNA, the CDR3 is TGTGCCAGCAGTTCCCCCTTCTCGAGCGGGAGGGCGAGTGAGCAGTTCTTC. Translated: CASSSPFSSGRASEQFF.

The chain links TRBV6-1 to TRBJ2-2, with 13 nucleotides matching TRBD2. This CDR3 region has 16 residues. From germline, CDR1 is MNHNS and CDR2 SASEGT. After removal of 2 bases from V and 7 bases from J, the junction contained 4 bases not matched to a gene. CDR3 amino acids: CASSEWTSGSVGELFF. In DNA, the CDR3 is TGTGCCAGCAGTGAATGGACTAGCGGGAGCGTCGGGGAGCTGTTTTTT.

The table lists this clone with a few counts. The chain links TRBV6-5 to TRBJ1-1; TRBD1 matches 8 bases. Germline CDR1 MNHEY, CDR2 SVGAGI. The V gene end was trimmed by 7 bases and the J gene end by 0 bases; junction bases not matched to a gene: 4. The CDR3 has 14 amino acids. In nucleotides, the CDR3 is TGTGCCAGCAACCTGGACAGGGTGAACACTGAAGCTTTCTTT. It is translated as CASNLDRVNTEAFF.

As for this clone: Compared with germline, one end of the junction differs, possibly owing to a read error. This chain uses TRBV25-1 with TRBJ2-2, with a tentative D call TRBD2 (6 bases). In germline, CDR1 is MGHDK, CDR2 SYGVNS. The CDR3 has 15 residues. The CDR3 bases are TGTGCCAGCAGTGAATTGGGGGGATACACGGGGGAGCTGTTTTTT. Translated: CASSELGGYTGELFF.

This sequence joins TRBV12-3 or TRBV12-4 and TRBJ2-1; no clear D gene. V was clipped by 3 bases and J by 7 bases, with 7 bases between them. CDR3 length: 12 amino acids. CDR3 loop: CASSFLQNEQFF. Here the CDR3 DNA reads TGTGCCAGCAGTTTCCTACAGAATGAGCAGTTCTTC.

The V call is TRBV5-1, the J call TRBJ2-7; TRBD1 matches at 10 bases. In germline, CDR1 is SGHRS, CDR2 YFSETQ. The ends lost 3 bases at V and 2 bases at J; junction bases unmatched: 26. This CDR3 contains 22 residues. In DNA, the CDR3 is TGCGCCAGCAGCTCCACCGGGACAGGGGTTACGCGTAACTTGTTTTACCCCTACGAGCAGTACTTC. Translated, it gives CASSSTGTGVTRNLFYPYEQYF.

The chain uses TRBV7-8 and TRBJ1-5, with 10 bases that match TRBD1. Germline CDR1 SGHVS, CDR2 FQNEAQ. This CDR3 region has 17 residues. J gave up 2 bases and V 9 bases, and 13 bases lay outside the gene matches. The CDR3 loop is CASTPRLGTGGNQPQHF. The CDR3 bases are TGTGCCAGTACCCCTAGGTTGGGGACAGGGGGCAATCAGCCCCAGCATTTT.

The chain carries TRBV27 and TRBJ1-2, with D possibly TRBD1 on 6 matching bases. In germline, CDR1 is MNHEY, CDR2 SMNVEV (reference sequence). The CDR3 is made up of 15 amino acids. Trimming left V 7 bases short and J 0 bases short, with 15 bases between. CDR3 nucleotides: TGTGCCAGCAAGCCGGACAGCAACTCTAACTATGGCTACACCTTC. Its translation is CASKPDSNSNYGYTF.

The chain carries TRBV7-9 and TRBJ2-1; 7 nucleotides agree with TRBD1. CDR3 length equals 13 residues. Germline V gives CDR1 SEHNR, CDR2 FQNEAQ (reference sequence). With 2 bases clipped from V and 10 bases from J, the junction kept 5 bases outside the gene matches. CDR3 in amino acids: CASSLTGVGEQFF. The CDR3, as DNA: TGTGCCAGCAGCTTAACAGGGGTAGGGGAGCAGTTCTTC.

The chain carries TRBV28 and TRBJ2-7, with TRBD2 identical over 7 bases. CDR1 and CDR2 (germline): MDHEN, SYDVKM. V trimming: 6 bases; J trimming: 0 bases; junction bases outside the gene matches: 8. The CDR3 runs to 15 residues. The DNA for the CDR3 is TGTGCCAGCAGCTCCAGCGGGGTGAGCTCCTACGAGCAGTACTTC. It translates to CASSSSGVSSYEQYF.

V usage is TRBV10-1 and J usage is TRBJ2-7, with no clear D. The CDR3 contains 9 residues. The germline V gene encodes CDR1 WNHNN and CDR2 SYGVQD (reference sequence). V lost 7 bases to trimming and J lost 2 bases, with 0 bases between them. In nucleotides, the CDR3 is TGCGCCAGCACCTACGAGCAGTACTTC. Encoded protein: CASTYEQYF.

V and J are TRBV5-4 and TRBJ1-1, with a possible D match to TRBD1 (6 bases). Deletions cut 3 bases from V and 3 bases from J, with 15 bases between. Germline-derived CDR1 and CDR2 are SGHNT and YYREEE (reference sequence). This CDR3 contains 15 residues. The CDR3 reads CASSSLEGDDTEAFF. The CDR3 DNA is TGTGCCAGCAGCTCCCTTGAGGGGGATGACACTGAAGCTTTCTTT. Supplemented by reference TRBV5-4 and TRBJ1-1, the full variable domain reads ETGVTQSPTHLIKTRGQQVTLRCSSQSGHNTVSWYQQALGQGPQFIFQYYREEENGRGNFPPRFSGLQFPNYSSELNVNALELDDSALYLCASSSLEGDDTEAFFGQGTRLTVV.

The rearrangement links TRBV5-4 to TRBJ2-3; 14 bases match TRBD2. Germline CDR1 reads SGHNT; CDR2 reads YYREEE (reference sequence). V was clipped by 0 bases and J by 5 bases; unmatched bases: 8. This CDR3 has 18 residues. CDR3 amino acids: CASSLGGLAGAQGDTQYF. As DNA, the CDR3 is TGTGCCAGCAGCTTGGGGGGACTAGCGGGAGCCCAGGGAGATACGCAGTATTTT.